One sample yielded the 11 T cell receptor beta chains listed below, sequenced in a study of blood T cell repertoires in COVID-19. TCRdb's copy holds only in-frame clones and misses some; the assay was immunoSEQ multiplex PCR. The top ten clones hold about 1% of a sample with about 110,000 clones, around 89% of them seen once. Sequenced sample: peripheral blood. The receptors stem from a human donor in a cohort sampled during active COVID-19.

The J gene is TRBJ2-7, the V gene TRBV28; a weak D match, TRBD1 (6 bases). This CDR3 comprises 12 residues. CDR1 and CDR2 (germline): MDHEN, SYDVKM. Trimming took 5 bases from V and 13 from J, leaving 18 bases between them. In DNA form, the CDR3 reads TGTGCCAGCAGTAAAATGAAGAGGGACACCTACTTC. This gives the protein CASSKMKRDTYF.

The chain is built from TRBV7-2 and TRBJ2-7; TRBD2 agrees at 9 bases. Germline V gene data show CDR1 as SGHTA and CDR2 as FQGNSA. After removal of 6 bases from V and 2 bases from J, the junction contained 5 bases not matched to a gene. The CDR3 has 14 amino acids. The CDR3 DNA reads TGTGCCAGCAGACCCGAGCGGGGGGCCTACGAGCAGTACTTC. Encoded protein: CASRPERGAYEQYF.

V gene TRBV19 combines with J gene TRBJ1-2; D is unclear. This CDR3 is built from 15 residues. Germline V CDR1 and CDR2: LNHDA, SQIVND (reference sequence). Between the trimmed V and J ends, which lost 2 bases and 0 bases, there was a span of 10 bases. CDR3 nucleotides: TGTGCCAGTAGTATATATGTCGGAGCTAACTATGGCTACACCTTC. It specifies CASSIYVGANYGYTF. Supplemented by reference TRBV19 and TRBJ1-2, the full variable domain reads DGGITQSPKYLFRKEGQNVTLSCEQNLNHDAMYWYRQDPGQGLRLIYYSQIVNDFQKGDIAEGYSVSREKKESFPLTVTSAQKNPTAFYLCASSIYVGANYGYTFGSGTRLTVV.

The rearrangement joins TRBV11-1 to TRBJ2-7; weak D call: TRBD1 (6 bases). V lost 1 base and J lost 4, with 11 bases in between. The CDR3 is 14 amino acids. CDR1 is SGHAT, CDR2 FQDESV, per germline (reference sequence). CDR3 protein: CASSLGDTQYEQYF. The CDR3 DNA sequence: TGTGCCAGCAGCTTAGGGGACACCCAATACGAGCAGTACTTC.

This chain uses TRBV11-3 with TRBJ2-7; TRBD1 might be the D (6 bases). The CDR3 has 16 residues. Looked up from germline, CDR1 is SGHNT and CDR2 is YENEEA. V was cut by 0 bases and J by 4 bases, with 16 bases left in between. CDR3 DNA sequence: TGTGCCAGCAGCTTAGATCTAAGCGGACAGTCATACGAGCAGTACTTC. Translated, it gives CASSLDLSGQSYEQYF.

This sequence joins TRBV6-5 and TRBJ2-7; the match to TRBD2 covers 7 bases. Unmatched junction bases numbered 7, after V lost 2 bases and J lost 6 bases. The CDR3 has 14 amino acids. The germline V gene encodes CDR1 MNHEY and CDR2 SVGAGI. CDR3 protein: CASSYQGGIGEQYF. In DNA form, the CDR3 reads TGTGCCAGCAGTTACCAGGGAGGGATAGGCGAGCAGTACTTC.

This clone has only one observation. This chain uses TRBV13 with TRBJ2-7, with 8 bases aligning to TRBD1. The CDR3 consists of 17 residues. Germline values: CDR1 PRHDT, CDR2 FYEKMQ (reference sequence). V dropped 1 base and J dropped 3; count of bases not matched to a gene: 11. The CDR3 DNA reads TGTGCCAGCAGCTTAGCCAGGGGGCAGATCATGGGCTACGAGCAGTACTTC. It specifies CASSLARGQIMGYEQYF.

CDR3 loop: CASEMTSGTSEQFF. Written as DNA, the CDR3 is TGTGCCAGCGAAATGACTAGCGGGACAAGTGAGCAGTTCTTC. The chain is built from TRBV6-5 and TRBJ2-1; TRBD2 matches 11 bases. This CDR3 has 14 residues. Germline lookup yields CDR1 MNHEY and CDR2 SVGAGI. Trimming took 8 bases from V and 9 from J; bases not matched to a gene: 9.

This rearrangement joins TRBV27 to TRBJ1-3; TRBD1 is a possible D gene (6 bases). In germline, CDR1 is MNHEY, CDR2 SMNVEV (reference sequence). CDR3 length: 14 residues. Trimming pared 0 bases from V and 5 bases from J, leaving 8 bases between. As DNA, the CDR3 is TGTGCCAGCAGTTTATCGGGGGACAGAAACACCATATATTTT. It translates to CASSLSGDRNTIYF.

The rearrangement uses TRBV6-5 and TRBJ1-2, with unresolved D. CDR1 and CDR2 from the germline V gene are MNHEY and SVGAGI. The CDR3 has 11 amino acids. V was clipped by 2 bases and J by 5 bases, with 3 bases between them. The DNA for the CDR3 is TGTGCCAGCAGTTACCATTATGGCTACACCTTC. Its translation: CASSYHYGYTF.

This chain links TRBV4-2 with TRBJ2-2; maybe TRBD2 (5 bases). The CDR3 length is 16 residues. Germline V CDR1 and CDR2: LGHNA, YNFKEQ. V lost 4 bases to trimming and J lost 0 bases, with 12 bases between them. CDR3 protein: CASSPQAAANTGELFF. CDR3 bases: TGTGCCAGCAGCCCTCAAGCGGCAGCGAACACCGGGGAGCTGTTTTTT.